This TCR beta chain comes out of a study of response to subunit inactivated influenza vaccine. Study-wide results and caveats: T cells newly recruited by each seasonal influenza vaccination are few, the authors suggested.

Using its own MiXCR run on the RT-PCR reads, TCRdb lists one record per CDR3 protein. The data show a few hundred thousand distinct CDR3 sequences, about 14% seen once. Details on this clonotype: Its antigen is undetermined.

The CDR3 contains 16 residues. CDR1 and CDR2 from the germline V gene are SGHAT and FQDESV (reference sequence). The J segment lost 2 bases and the V segment lost 3 bases, leaving 4 bases of the junction unmatched. This clonotype was obtained from a man between 45 and 60 years old who received an inactivated influenza vaccine. The V and J genes are TRBV11-1 and TRBJ2-2, with 9 bases that match TRBD2. This specimen consisted of PBMCs from blood, obtained 12 days after vaccination. The CDR3, as DNA: TGTGCCAGCAGCTTGGCGGGAGGGGGTAACACCGGGGAGCTGTTTTTT. Its protein is CASSLAGGGNTGELFF.